This T cell receptor (beta chain) was sequenced during a study of T-cell reconstitution after alpha-beta-depleted transplantation in children. Trimming took 0 bases from V and 6 from J, leaving 6 bases between them. CDR3 length: 12 amino acids. Germline-derived CDR1 and CDR2 are SGHRS and YFSETQ. Ten or more counts support this clonotype. During its preparation, the TCRbeta library received unique molecular identifiers. TCRdb used MiXCR to reprocess the PCR reads, holding one entry per CDR3 protein. In the table there are 200,000 to 250,000 distinct CDR3 sequences, under 8.5% of which are singletons. This material consisted of PBMCs, mostly from graft donor cells, taken 360 days after TCRalphabeta/CD19-depleted stem cell transplant. The source of this sequence is a male patient aged 2-15 years who had a stem cell transplant for acute myeloid leukemia, so the T cells may come from the graft donor. The chain couples TRBV5-1 to TRBJ1-1; maybe TRBD1 (6 bases). In nucleotides, the CDR3 is TGCGCCAGCAGCTTGGGGGGGCCTGAAGCTTTCTTT. Translation: CASSLGGPEAFF.